The 32 T cell receptor beta chains below come from one sample, sequenced in a study of T cells in Graves' hyperthyroidism and ophthalmopathy. The CDR3 regions of TCR beta were amplified from RNA transcripts. First-round RT-PCR of the TCR CDR3 relied on the HTBI primer set. TCRdb re-derived calls from the multiplex PCR reads in MiXCR, one entry per CDR3 protein. In the table there are about 700,000 distinct CDR3 sequences, around 15% of which are singletons. Source material: blood. The receptors shown here come from a woman aged 18 to 35 with Graves' hyperthyroidism.

This rearrangement joins TRBV6-9 to TRBJ2-4, with D perhaps given as TRBD1 or TRBD2 (5 bases each). The CDR3 spans 16 residues. The ends were cut back, 3 bases at V and 0 bases at J, with 12 bases in the middle. The germline CDR1 and CDR2 sequences are MNHGY and SVAAGI. In DNA, the CDR3 is TGTGCCAGCAGTTACACCGGGACCCTAGCCAAAAACATTCAGTACTTC. Translated: CASSYTGTLAKNIQYF.

V and J are TRBV4-1 and TRBJ2-1; D is tentatively TRBD1 or TRBD2 (5 bases each). Germline V gives CDR1 MGHRA, CDR2 YSYEKL. V lost 4 bases and J 0 bases, leaving 13 bases between the germline ends. CDR3 size: 16 residues. This CDR3 reads CASSRTFGISYNEQFF. The CDR3 coding sequence is TGCGCCAGCAGCCGGACATTCGGGATCTCCTACAATGAGCAGTTCTTC.

This clonotype was observed at least ten times. The chain links TRBV28 to TRBJ2-7; tentatively, D is TRBD2 (6 bases). CDR3 length equals 12 residues. The germline V and J ends were trimmed by 7 bases and 3 bases, with 10 bases remaining between them. The germline gives CDR1 MDHEN, CDR2 SYDVKM. CDR3 protein: CASTSGGYEQYF. In nucleotides, the CDR3 is TGTGCCAGCACTTCCGGGGGCTACGAGCAGTACTTC.

This clonotype was seen only a few times. This chain uses TRBV3-1 with TRBJ2-6, with D possibly being TRBD2 (6 bases). Trimming stripped 4 bases from V and 3 bases from J, with 25 bases between. CDR1 and CDR2 (germline): LGHDT, YNNKEL (reference sequence). The CDR3 has 20 residues. The CDR3 DNA is TGTGCCAGCAGCCGGCGGGGCAGTAAGGAAGGTGGAGGTGGGGCCAACGTCCTGACTTTC. The encoded protein is CASSRRGSKEGGGGANVLTF.

Worth noting for this clonotype: Sequence at one end of the junction differs from germline and may be a read error. This chain joins TRBV6-1 and TRBJ2-1; TRBD1 aligns across 9 bases. Per germline, CDR1 MNHNS and CDR2 SASEGT. The CDR3 is made up of 15 amino acids. The CDR3 sequence is CTSRLEDRGYNEQFF. The CDR3, as DNA: TGTACCAGCAGATTGGAGGACAGGGGCTACAATGAGCAGTTCTTC.

This clonotype was seen at least ten times. The chain employs TRBV7-8 and TRBJ2-5; D possibly corresponds to TRBD1 (5 bases). CDR3 length equals 16 residues. Germline assignment: CDR1 SGHVS and CDR2 FQNEAQ. V lost 2 bases, J lost 5 bases, and 18 bases lay in between. The CDR3 nucleotides read TGTGCCAGCAGCTTATCCGACAGAATCACACCGGAGACCCAGTACTTC. It translates to CASSLSDRITPETQYF.

This clonotype came up many times. This chain links TRBV13 with TRBJ1-2, with TRBD1 as a possible D gene (6 bases). Trimming removed 2 bases from V and 2 bases from J, with 12 bases in between. Germline V CDR1 and CDR2: PRHDT, FYEKMQ (reference sequence). The CDR3 extends over 15 amino acids. The CDR3 protein is CASSLSQGRNYGYTF. The CDR3 DNA sequence: TGTGCCAGCAGCTTATCTCAGGGGAGGAACTATGGCTACACCTTC.

This clonotype has at least ten counts. The chain joins TRBV7-9 to TRBJ1-1; D remains ambiguous. Germline V gene sequence: CDR1 SEHNR, CDR2 FQNEAQ (reference sequence). The ends were cut back, 1 base at V and 5 bases at J, with 11 bases in the middle. The CDR3 length is 14 residues. The CDR3: CASSLDMEGTEAFF. The CDR3 region has the DNA TGTGCCAGCAGCTTAGATATGGAAGGTACTGAAGCTTTCTTT.

This clonotype was detected ten times or more. The genes are TRBV7-2 and TRBJ2-4; 9 bases are shared with TRBD1. Germline V CDR1 and CDR2: SGHTA, FQGNSA. CDR3 length: 14 residues. V dropped 3 bases and J dropped 8; count of bases not matched to a gene: 5. This CDR3 is CASSFGQGWDIQYF. For the CDR3, the DNA is TGTGCCAGCAGCTTTGGACAGGGGTGGGACATTCAGTACTTC. Supplemented by reference TRBV7-2 and TRBJ2-4, the full variable domain reads GAGVSQSPSNKVTEKGKDVELRCDPISGHTALYWYRQSLGQGLEFLIYFQGNSAPDKSGLPSDRFSAERTGGSVSTLTIQRTQQEDSAVYLCASSFGQGWDIQYFGAGTRLSVL.

This clonotype was detected many times. CDR3 sequence (DNA): TGTGCCAGCAGTTACTCGAGGGGTAATTCACCCCTCCACTTT. Translated, it gives CASSYSRGNSPLHF. The V call is TRBV6-2 or TRBV6-3, the J call TRBJ1-6; D might be TRBD1 (5 bases). The V and J ends lost 0 bases and 6 bases respectively, with 6 bases between them. This CDR3 is 14 amino acids long. Per the germline V gene, CDR1 is MNHEY and CDR2 is SVGEGT.

The table lists this clonotype with many counts. The chain carries TRBV2 and TRBJ1-5, with TRBD1 as a possible D gene (5 bases). Trimming removed 3 bases from V and 10 bases from J, with 13 bases in between. This CDR3 comprises 13 residues. Germline CDR1 and CDR2: SNHLY and FYNNEI. The CDR3 spells CASSEVWGGPQHF. The CDR3 nucleotides are TGTGCCAGCAGTGAGGTTTGGGGGGGACCCCAGCATTTT.

With regard to this clonotype: The junction shows a germline mismatch at one end, possibly a read error. The chain uses TRBV3-1 and TRBJ1-1; D ambiguous. CDR3 length: 13 residues. Germline V lookup: CDR1 LGHDT, CDR2 YNNKEL (reference sequence). The CDR3 region is CAGSMTLNTEAFF. CDR3 bases: TGTGCCGGCAGCATGACACTGAACACTGAAGCTTTCTTT. The variable domain in full, completed from reference TRBV3-1 and TRBJ1-1, reads DTAVSQTPKYLVTQMGNDKSIKCEQNLGHDTMYWYKQDSKKFLKIMFSYNNKELIINETVPNRFSPKSPDKAHLNLHINSLELGDSAVYFCAGSMTLNTEAFFGQGTRLTVV.

This clonotype was observed at least ten times. This rearrangement joins TRBV5-6 to TRBJ2-7; tentatively, D is TRBD2 (7 bases). The CDR3 contains 15 residues. Germline-derived CDR1 and CDR2 are SGHDT and YYEEEE. The ends were cut back, 1 base at V and 3 bases at J, with 14 bases in the middle. The CDR3 DNA follows: TGTGCCAGCAGCTTGTTGGGGGAGGGGGACTACGAGCAGTACTTC. Its protein is CASSLLGEGDYEQYF.

In DNA, the CDR3 is TGTGCCAGCGGAGACAGGTTCTACAATGAGCAGTTCTTC. This translates into CASGDRFYNEQFF. V and J are TRBV16 and TRBJ2-1, with D possibly TRBD1 on 6 matching bases. This CDR3 is built from 13 residues. Trimming cost V 8 bases and J 3 bases, with 11 bases left between them. Germline CDR1 and CDR2: KGHSY and FQNENV. Combining the CDR3 with reference TRBV16 and TRBJ2-1 gives the whole variable domain GEEVAQTPKHLVRGEGQKAKLYCAPIKGHSYVFWYQQVLKNEFKFLISFQNENVFDETGMPKERFSAKCLPNSPCSLEIQATKLEDSAVYFCASGDRFYNEQFFGPGTRLTVL.

The rearrangement links TRBV29-1 to TRBJ2-5; 9 nucleotides agree with TRBD2. The CDR3 is made up of 12 amino acids. The V segment lost 7 bases and the J segment 6 bases; nucleotides outside the gene matches: 6. Per the germline V gene, CDR1 is SQVTM and CDR2 is ANQGSEA. DNA for the CDR3: TGCAGCGGTAGCGGGAGCGGGAAGACCCAGTACTTC. As protein: CSGSGSGKTQYF.

This clonotype was seen a handful of times. The junction and the germline gene differ at one end; a read error may be behind it. The V and J genes are TRBV14 and TRBJ2-3; possibly TRBD1 for D (6 bases). CDR1 and CDR2 from the germline V gene are SGHDN and FVKESK. The CDR3 is 15 amino acids. The CDR3 DNA is TGTGCCAGCAGCCTGACAGGTGATAGCATAGATACGCAGTATTTT. This gives the protein CASSLTGDSIDTQYF.

This clonotype appeared many times. The V gene is TRBV27, the J gene TRBJ2-1, with 7 bases lining up with TRBD2. Germline assignment: CDR1 MNHEY and CDR2 SMNVEV (reference sequence). Trimming removed 3 bases from V and 7 bases from J; junction bases left unmatched: 6. CDR3 size: 14 residues. The CDR3 nucleotides read TGTGCCAGCAGTTTTGGGGGGAGGGTAAATGAGCAGTTCTTC. Amino acids: CASSFGGRVNEQFF.

The CDR3 sequence: CASSGTGSFNQPQHF. The CDR3 DNA follows: TGTGCCAGCAGTGGGACAGGGTCGTTCAATCAGCCCCAGCATTTT. The chain carries TRBV25-1 and TRBJ1-5, with 8 bases aligning to TRBD1. CDR3 length equals 15 residues. In germline, CDR1 is MGHDK, CDR2 SYGVNS. The trim removed 4 bases at V and 3 bases at J, leaving 5 bases unmatched.

There are many counts of this clonotype. The chain carries TRBV18 and TRBJ1-1, with 9 bases lining up with TRBD1. CDR3 length: 13 residues. CDR1 KGHSH and CDR2 LQKENI come from the germline V gene. V lost 2 bases, J lost 11 bases, and 6 bases stayed unmatched. CDR3 sequence reads: CASSPSGTGSAFF. The CDR3 DNA is TGTGCCAGCTCACCATCGGGGACAGGGTCGGCTTTCTTT.

This clonotype was picked up a small number of times. V gene TRBV19 combines with J gene TRBJ2-7; tentatively, D is TRBD1 or TRBD2 (6 bases each). Per the germline V gene, CDR1 is LNHDA and CDR2 is SQIVND (reference sequence). V shed 7 bases and J shed 6 bases, with 16 bases lying between them. This CDR3 comprises 13 residues. The CDR3 DNA reads TGTGCCAGTATGGGCTCGGGGGCCGGCGAGCAGTACTTC. Its translation is CASMGSGAGEQYF.

In this sample, this clonotype turned up many times. The gene calls are TRBV7-9 and TRBJ2-4; TRBD1 matches at 7 bases. From germline, CDR1 is SEHNR and CDR2 FQNEAQ (reference sequence). The CDR3 extends over 15 amino acids. The J segment lost 5 bases and the V segment lost 5 bases, leaving 9 bases of the junction unmatched. The CDR3 bases are TGTGCCAGCAGCCACGCCACAGGGGTTGAAAACATTCAGTACTTC. Translation: CASSHATGVENIQYF. The full variable domain, with the rest looked up from reference TRBV7-9 and TRBJ2-4, is DTGVSQNPRHKITKRGQNVTFRCDPISEHNRLYWYRQTLGQGPEFLTYFQNEAQLEKSRLLSDRFSAERPKGSFSTLEIQRTEQGDSAMYLCASSHATGVENIQYFGAGTRLSVL.

This clonotype was seen many times. Here the CDR3 reads CASSSSGPTYNEQFF. The CDR3 DNA sequence: TGTGCCAGCAGCTCGAGCGGGCCAACCTACAATGAGCAGTTCTTC. V is TRBV27 and J is TRBJ2-1; a weak D match, TRBD2 (6 bases). Per germline, CDR1 MNHEY and CDR2 SMNVEV (reference sequence). Trimming removed 6 bases at V and 2 bases at J, with 14 bases between. There are 15 residues in the CDR3.

This clonotype occurred many times. V is TRBV3-1 and J is TRBJ2-3; tentatively, D is TRBD2 (5 bases). Looked up from germline, CDR1 is LGHDT and CDR2 is YNNKEL (reference sequence). CDR3 length equals 12 residues. V dropped 5 bases and J dropped 5 bases, with 8 bases sitting between them. This CDR3 is CASSSTRDTQYF. In DNA form, the CDR3 reads TGTGCCAGCAGCAGTACTAGAGATACGCAGTATTTT.

This clonotype was found many times. The V and J genes are TRBV30 and TRBJ2-7; D not resolved. Trimming cost V 5 bases and J 1 base, with 9 bases left between them. The CDR3 is 12 residues long. In germline, CDR1 is GTSNPN, CDR2 SVGIG (reference sequence). The CDR3 loop reads CAWVTVSYEQYF. CDR3 bases: TGTGCCTGGGTCACAGTTTCCTACGAGCAGTACTTC.

V is TRBV30 and J is TRBJ2-7; D perhaps matches TRBD1 (6 bases). The CDR3 contains 18 residues. V lost 5 bases and J 2 bases, leaving 28 bases between the germline ends. Germline CDR1 and CDR2: GTSNPN and SVGIG (reference sequence). The CDR3: CAWLDGLTITGPPYEQYF. CDR3 in DNA: TGTGCCTGGTTGGACGGGCTAACAATCACAGGGCCGCCCTACGAGCAGTACTTC.

The sample holds many counts of this clonotype. This sequence joins TRBV29-1 and TRBJ2-5; the D gene is possibly TRBD2 (6 bases). This CDR3 has 14 residues. Germline V CDR1 and CDR2: SQVTM, ANQGSEA. Trimming shortened V by 4 bases and J by 4 bases, and 16 bases separated the two germline ends. This chain's CDR3 is CSVGGNRRGETQYF. The CDR3, as DNA: TGCAGCGTTGGAGGTAACCGGAGGGGAGAGACCCAGTACTTC.

Turning to this clonotype: Just one base apart from a much larger clone, this may be a read error. This sequence joins TRBV28 and TRBJ2-3; 14 bases are a match to TRBD2. V was clipped by 2 bases and J by 0 bases; unmatched bases: 4. Germline V gene lookup returns CDR1 MDHEN and CDR2 SYDVKM. The CDR3 covers 18 residues. The CDR3: CASSLARTSGRSTDTQYF. The CDR3 region has the DNA TGTGCCAGCAGTTTAGCACGGACTAGCGGGAGGAGCACAGATACGCAGTATTTT.

This clonotype was seen repeatedly, ten times or more. This chain links TRBV6-1 with TRBJ1-4; 8 positions match TRBD1. V dropped 5 bases and J dropped 4; count of bases not matched to a gene: 9. CDR1 and CDR2 (germline): MNHNS, SASEGT. This CDR3 contains 16 residues. In nucleotides, the CDR3 is TGTGCCAGCAGTTCCAATAACAGGGGGAGTAATGAAAAACTGTTTTTT. This sequence encodes CASSSNNRGSNEKLFF.

V is TRBV2 and J is TRBJ1-1; D is perhaps TRBD1 (5 bases). CDR1 and CDR2 (germline): SNHLY, FYNNEI. This CDR3 has 15 residues. V gave up 1 base and J gave up 7 bases, with 16 bases separating them. The CDR3 here is CASSEDRGIRGEAFF. The CDR3 DNA reads as TGTGCCAGCAGTGAAGATCGGGGGATAAGGGGTGAAGCTTTCTTT.

For this clonotype: This may come from a read error, since a much larger clone is one base off. The CDR3 end shows no conserved phenylalanine or tryptophan, and so a read error is likely. The rearrangement uses TRBV20-1 and TRBJ2-1; D may correspond to TRBD1 or TRBD2 (5 bases each). This CDR3 contains 14 residues. Germline values: CDR1 DFQATT, CDR2 SNEGSKA (reference sequence). The CDR3, as DNA: TGCAGCACGCCCACGGGGCGTGGGGACAATGAGCAGTTCATC. Translated: CSTPTGRGDNEQFI.

The V call is TRBV6-5, the J call TRBJ1-1, with 7 nucleotides matching TRBD1. Germline CDR1 MNHEY, CDR2 SVGAGI. The CDR3 length is 15 residues. The J segment lost 4 bases and the V segment lost 2 bases, leaving 7 bases of the junction unmatched. Here the CDR3 reads CASSYRRQGTTEAFF. In DNA, the CDR3 is TGTGCCAGCAGTTACCGTAGACAGGGAACCACTGAAGCTTTCTTT.

The table lists this clonotype with many counts. The chain links TRBV18 to TRBJ2-7; TRBD1 agrees at 9 bases. Trimming removed 4 bases from V and 2 bases from J; junction bases left unmatched: 6. From germline, CDR1 is KGHSH and CDR2 LQKENI. The CDR3 is made up of 15 amino acids. The CDR3 loop is CASSRGTGTPYEQYF. The CDR3 nucleotides are TGTGCCAGCTCACGGGGGACAGGGACCCCCTACGAGCAGTACTTC.